This T cell receptor (beta chain) is drawn from a study of CD8 T cells in ankylosing spondylitis. This clonotype was recorded many times. The antigen is undetermined. Quantitative 5'-RACE was performed with molecular barcodes, and it yielded the TCR beta libraries. TCRdb re-called the 5' RACE reads through MiXCR, storing one row per CDR3 protein. Of over 95,000 distinct CDR3 sequences listed, roughly 8% are singletons. Study results and limitations: Certain motif variants had earlier appeared in reactive arthritis synovial fluid and blood. A motif of 7 to 9 highly homologous TCR beta variants was seen as apparently characteristic of ankylosing spondylitis blood. Matched ankylosing spondylitis synovial fluid reportedly showed significant enrichment of disease-linked clones.

The CDR3 has 17 residues. The sample consisted of blood, either unsorted or a sorted T cell fraction (not recorded which). The TCR sequence derives from a male donor with ankylosing spondylitis or in good health (not recorded which). The gene calls are TRBV21-1 and TRBJ2-1. TRBV21-1 is a listed pseudogene. The CDR3 reads CASDNKLKDRIYNEQFF. The CDR3 DNA is TGTGCCAGCGATAACAAATTGAAGGATCGGATTTACAATGAGCAGTTCTTC.